Listed below are T cell receptor beta chains from one sample, sequenced in a study of blood T cell repertoires in COVID-19. The assay was immunoSEQ multiplex PCR, and TCRdb's table has in-frame clones only and misses some. The sample shows about 400,000 clones, approximately 85% of them seen only once. The sequenced material came from PBMCs or T cells enriched from blood (not recorded which). These receptors were collected from a woman between 40 and 55 years old with acute COVID-19. The CDR3 runs from the conserved cysteine through the conserved F or W. The order of the fields is J gene, D gene, V gene, clone size, CDR3 DNA, CDR3 protein. The D gene is left open where the match is weak. Clone size, where shown, is once, few, many, or a class for clones that have expanded.

TRBJ1-1	.	TRBV6-5	once	TGTGCCAGCCCCGAGCGGATGAACACTGAAGCTTTCTTT	CASPERMNTEAFF
TRBJ1-2	TRBD1	TRBV2	.	TGTGCCAGCAGTGAGGACAGGGGGCTCTATGGCTACACCTTC	CASSEDRGLYGYTF
TRBJ2-5	TRBD1	TRBV2	.	TGTGCCAGCTCGGGACAGGCTGGTACCCAGTACTTC	CASSGQAGTQYF
TRBJ1-5	.	TRBV15	.	TGTGCCACCAGCATTGGAGTCAATCAGCCCCAGCATTTT	CATSIGVNQPQHF
TRBJ2-1	TRBD2	TRBV30	.	TGTGCCTGGACCCTCCCACCTTCCTCACTAGCGGGGGGGTACAATGAGCAGTTCTTC	CAWTLPPSSLAGGYNEQFF
TRBJ1-5	TRBD1	TRBV10-3	.	TGTGCCATCAGTGAGTCAGGGACAGGGTCGGGGAATCAGCCCCAGCATTTT	CAISESGTGSGNQPQHF
TRBJ1-2	.	TRBV7-9	.	TGTGCCAGCAGCCCTCCAGGCGGCGGGGGCTACGGCTACACCTTC	CASSPPGGGGYGYTF
TRBJ1-1	.	TRBV19	.	TGTGCCAGTTTTTCGGGACAACCGAACACTGAAGCTTTCTTT	CASFSGQPNTEAFF
TRBJ1-5	TRBD1	TRBV30	.	TGTGCCTGGAGTGGGTTGGGACAGGCAAATCAGCCCCAGCATTTT	CAWSGLGQANQPQHF
TRBJ2-7	TRBD1	TRBV5-1	.	TGCGCCAGCAGCCCGGTAGGGACAGGGGGCGCGGGCGAGCAGTACTTC	CASSPVGTGGAGEQYF
TRBJ2-3	TRBD2	TRBV7-6	.	TGTGCCAGCAGCATCGGACTAGCGGGGCCCACAGATACGCAGTATTTT	CASSIGLAGPTDTQYF
TRBJ2-7	.	TRBV28	.	TGTGCCAGCAGTTTTGGACTGGGCAGAGGCTCCTACGAGCAGTACTTC	CASSFGLGRGSYEQYF
TRBJ2-1	TRBD2	TRBV3-1/TRBV3-2	.	TGTGCCAGCAGCCAAGATACTAGCGGCTTCAATGAGCAGTTCTTC	CASSQDTSGFNEQFF
TRBJ2-7	TRBD2	TRBV5-1	once	TGCGCCAGCAGCTTACGAGCGGGGAGATCCTACGAGCAGTACTTC	CASSLRAGRSYEQYF
TRBJ2-2	.	TRBV19	.	TGTGCCAGTAGTATAGATGGGGGCTCCGGGGAGCTGTTTTTT	CASSIDGGSGELFF
TRBJ1-3	TRBD1	TRBV7-8	.	TGTGCCAGCAGCCCGGGACAGAGCTCTGGAAACACCATATATTTT	CASSPGQSSGNTIYF
TRBJ1-2	.	TRBV15	.	TGTGCCACCAGCAGAGACGAATTTACAGGGATCTATGGCTACACCTTC	CATSRDEFTGIYGYTF
TRBJ2-7	.	TRBV3-1/TRBV3-2	many	TGTGCCAGCAGCCCCGCTCTTGAGACATCCTACGAGCAGTACTTC	CASSPALETSYEQYF
TRBJ2-7	.	TRBV5-1	.	TGCGCCAGCAGCCCGACAGTCTCCTACGAGCAGTACTTC	CASSPTVSYEQYF
TRBJ2-3	TRBD1	TRBV24-1	.	TGTGCCACCAGTGATACAGGGGCAGATACGCAGTATTTT	CATSDTGADTQYF
TRBJ2-3	TRBD2	TRBV18	.	TGTGCCAGCTCACCAAGGACTAGCGGGGGGCACACAGATACGCAGTATTTT	CASSPRTSGGHTDTQYF
TRBJ1-1	.	TRBV18	.	TGTGCCAGCTCACCCTTGAACACTGAAGCTTTCTTT	CASSPLNTEAFF
TRBJ2-3	.	TRBV6-5	.	TGTGCCAGCAGCACTCGCGGCCGCACAGATACGCAGTATTTT	CASSTRGRTDTQYF
TRBJ1-5	TRBD1	TRBV18	.	TGTGCCAGCTCCTGGACAGGGACAAGCAATCAGCCCCAGCATTTT	CASSWTGTSNQPQHF
TRBJ2-7	.	TRBV3-1/TRBV3-2	.	TGTGCCAGCAGCCAAGGATGGGGGGGCCGGGACTTAACCTACGAGCAGTACTTC	CASSQGWGGRDLTYEQYF
TRBJ1-2	.	TRBV27	few	TGTGCCAGCAGTTATATCCCAGGGAATCCCTATGGCTACACCTTC	CASSYIPGNPYGYTF
TRBJ2-3	TRBD1	TRBV5-4	.	TGTGCCAGCAGCTTTCAGGGGGCAACAGATACGCAGTATTTT	CASSFQGATDTQYF
TRBJ2-5	TRBD2	TRBV5-1	.	TGCGCCAGCAGCTTGACGATTGGTAGCGGGGGGGCTACGGAGACCCAGTACTTC	CASSLTIGSGGATETQYF
TRBJ1-4	.	TRBV4-1	.	TGCGCCAGCAGCCAAGAGTGGGGGGGCGAAAAACTGTTTTTT	CASSQEWGGEKLFF
TRBJ2-1	.	TRBV19	.	TGTGCCAGTAGTATTTTACAGGGTTCGGGTGAGCAGTTCTTC	CASSILQGSGEQFF
TRBJ1-4	.	TRBV19	few	TGTGCCAGTAGTATTTTGTGGGCGACAGTTAATGAAAAACTGTTTTTT	CASSILWATVNEKLFF
TRBJ2-1	TRBD1	TRBV24-1	.	TGTGCCACCAGTGACCCGACCGGGACAGGGGCGAACAATGAGCAGTTCTTC	CATSDPTGTGANNEQFF
TRBJ1-4	TRBD1	TRBV2	.	TGTGCCAGCAGAGATCAGGGGGCGGGTAATGAAAAACTGTTTTTT	CASRDQGAGNEKLFF
TRBJ2-5	.	TRBV5-1	few	TGCGCCAGCAGCTTGGCCGGGTCGGAGACCCAGTACTTC	CASSLAGSETQYF
TRBJ2-3	.	TRBV27	.	TGTGCCAGCACCAATGTGGGGGCAGGAGATACGCAGTATTTT	CASTNVGAGDTQYF
TRBJ2-3	.	TRBV3-1/TRBV3-2	.	TGTGCCAGCAGCCAATTTAGCCCCAACGTTGTCACAGATACGCAGTATTTT	CASSQFSPNVVTDTQYF
TRBJ2-1	.	TRBV24-1	.	TGTGCCACCAGTGATTTAGGTCTAGCTAATGAGCAGTTCTTC	CATSDLGLANEQFF
TRBJ1-1	TRBD1	TRBV7-8	.	TGTGCCAGCAGACAACGCACAGGGGTCGGCACTGAAGCTTTCTTT	CASRQRTGVGTEAFF
TRBJ1-2	TRBD1	TRBV2	few	TGTGCCAGCACTGAGGGGACAGGGGGGAATGGCTACACCTTC	CASTEGTGGNGYTF
TRBJ2-3	.	TRBV15	.	TGTGCCACCAGCAGACCTGGAGGGGAGAGCACAGATACGCAGTATTTT	CATSRPGGESTDTQYF
TRBJ2-7	.	TRBV2	.	TGTGCCAGCAGTGAGTCTCTGACACTTTCCTACGAGCAGTACTTC	CASSESLTLSYEQYF
TRBJ1-1	TRBD1	TRBV5-1	.	TGCGCCAGCAGCATACAGGGGGGGAACACTGAAGCTTTCTTT	CASSIQGGNTEAFF
TRBJ1-2	.	TRBV18	once	TGTGCCAGCGCATCCCCGTTTAATGATCGGGGCTACACCTTC	CASASPFNDRGYTF
TRBJ1-1	.	TRBV6-5	.	TGTGCCAGCAGTTACTCGCAGGCCGGTCGGGGTGAAGCTTTCTTT	CASSYSQAGRGEAFF
TRBJ1-2	TRBD1	TRBV18	.	TGTGCCAGCTCACCACCCGGGACAGGGGTCGATACCTTC	CASSPPGTGVDTF
TRBJ2-3	TRBD2	TRBV9	.	TGTGCCAGCAGCGTAGTGCTAGCGGGGGGGCCTGATACGCAGTATTTT	CASSVVLAGGPDTQYF
TRBJ2-3	TRBD2	TRBV27	.	TGTGCCAGCAGTTTCGTATGGGCTAGCGGAAACACAGATACGCAGTATTTT	CASSFVWASGNTDTQYF
TRBJ1-5	TRBD1	TRBV9	.	TGTGCCAGCAGCGTAGCAGGGGGTAGCAATCAGCCCCAGCATTTT	CASSVAGGSNQPQHF
TRBJ1-3	.	TRBV27	.	TGTGCCAGCAGCCCCGGCGGCTCTGGAAACACCATATATTTT	CASSPGGSGNTIYF
TRBJ2-2	.	TRBV5-1	.	TGCGCCAGCAGCTTGGGAGACAGTAACACCGGGGAGCTGTTTTTT	CASSLGDSNTGELFF
TRBJ1-2	TRBD1	TRBV5-6	.	TGTGCCAGCAGCTCAGGGGGCTATGGCTACACCTTC	CASSSGGYGYTF
TRBJ2-2	TRBD2	TRBV9	.	TGTGCCAGCAGCGTAGTAGCGGGGGGGCTTGTCGGGGAGCTGTTTTTT	CASSVVAGGLVGELFF
TRBJ2-7	TRBD1	TRBV9	.	TGTGCCAGCAGCCTAGGGACAGGGGGTGTCTACGAGCAGTACTTC	CASSLGTGGVYEQYF
TRBJ2-2	TRBD1	TRBV6-5	.	TGTGCCAGCAGGAGGGGGCAGGGGGCCGGGGAGCTGTTTTTT	CASRRGQGAGELFF
TRBJ1-6	TRBD1	TRBV11-2	.	TGTGCCAGCAGCACACAGGGGTCTTCACCCCTCCACTTT	CASSTQGSSPLHF